Sequencing of this T cell receptor beta chain was carried out in a study of blood T cell repertoires in COVID-19. Repertoires were generated with immunoSEQ multiplex PCR, while TCRdb's copy carries only in-frame clones and drops some. Among about 260,000 clones listed, 82% were seen once. This clone was observed a handful of times. Input material: peripheral blood. The TCR comes from a woman older than 75 with acute or convalescent COVID-19.

CDR3 protein: CASSRVAGELLYF. DNA for the CDR3: TGTGCCAGCAGCCGAGTAGCGGGCGAGCTATTGTACTTC. This chain links TRBV4-2 with TRBJ2-7, with 7 bases identical to TRBD2. CDR3 length equals 13 residues. After removal of 4 bases from V and 12 bases from J, the junction contained 12 bases not matched to a gene. Looked up from germline, CDR1 is LGHNA and CDR2 is YNFKEQ.